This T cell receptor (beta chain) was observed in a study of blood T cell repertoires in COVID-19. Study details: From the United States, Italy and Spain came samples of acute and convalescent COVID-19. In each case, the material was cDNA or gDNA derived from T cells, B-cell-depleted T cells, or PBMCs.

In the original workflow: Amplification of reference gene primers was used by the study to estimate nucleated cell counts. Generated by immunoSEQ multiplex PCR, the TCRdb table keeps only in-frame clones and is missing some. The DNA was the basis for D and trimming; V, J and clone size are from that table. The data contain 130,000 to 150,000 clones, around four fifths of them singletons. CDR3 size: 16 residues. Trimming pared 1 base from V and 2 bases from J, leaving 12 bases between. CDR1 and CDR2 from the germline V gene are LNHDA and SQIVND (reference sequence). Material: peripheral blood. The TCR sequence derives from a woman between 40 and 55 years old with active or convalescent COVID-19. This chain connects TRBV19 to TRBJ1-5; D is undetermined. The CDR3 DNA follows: TGTGCCAGTAGTATAGTCCCAGGTCCTGGCAATCAGCCCCAGCATTTT. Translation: CASSIVPGPGNQPQHF.